One TCR beta chain is described in this entry. The assay was immunoSEQ multiplex PCR, and TCRdb's table has in-frame clones only and misses some. The table includes over 250 clones, roughly four fifths detected once. As for time point: week 3, after first cycle of checkpoint inhibitor. Sampling occurred pretreatment (T0) and at week 3 (W3), after cycle one of checkpoint blockade. V shed 4 bases and J shed 5 bases, with 24 bases lying between them. From germline, CDR1 is SGHRS and CDR2 YFSETQ. The CDR3 is 17 residues long. The sample originates from a study of blood T cell dynamics during melanoma immunotherapy.

This sample comprised cell-free DNA from blood, obtained from a patient treated with checkpoint blockade. The TCR comes from a human donor with melanoma. V is TRBV5-1 and J is TRBJ1-2; a weak D match, TRBD1 (6 bases). CDR3 bases: TGCGCCAGCAGCCTGGACGGACAGCAGATTAAATTTTATGGCTACACCTTC. Its protein product is CASSLDGQQIKFYGYTF. Filled out from reference TRBV5-1 and TRBJ1-2, the complete variable domain reads KAGVTQTPRYLIKTRGQQVTLSCSPISGHRSVSWYQQTPGQGLQFLFEYFSETQRNKGNFPGRFSGRQFSNSRSEMNVSTLELGDSALYLCASSLDGQQIKFYGYTFGSGTRLTVV.